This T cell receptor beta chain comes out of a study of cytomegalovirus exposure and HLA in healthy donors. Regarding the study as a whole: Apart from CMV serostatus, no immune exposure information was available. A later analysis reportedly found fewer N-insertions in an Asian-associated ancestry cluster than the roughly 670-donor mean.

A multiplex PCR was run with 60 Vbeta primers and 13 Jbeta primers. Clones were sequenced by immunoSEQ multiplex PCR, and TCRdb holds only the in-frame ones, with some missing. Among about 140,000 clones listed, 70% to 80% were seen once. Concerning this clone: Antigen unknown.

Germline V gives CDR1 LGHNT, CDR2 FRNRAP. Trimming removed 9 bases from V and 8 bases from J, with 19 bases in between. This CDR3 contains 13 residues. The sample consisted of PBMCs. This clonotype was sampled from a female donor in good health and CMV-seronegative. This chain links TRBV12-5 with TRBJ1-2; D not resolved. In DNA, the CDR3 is TGTGCTAGCCTGGACGGGAGAGTCGGGGGCTACACCTTC. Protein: CASLDGRVGGYTF. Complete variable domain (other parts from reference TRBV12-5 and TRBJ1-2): DARVTQTPRHKVTEMGQEVTMRCQPILGHNTVFWYRQTMMQGLELLAYFRNRAPLDDSGMPKDRFSAEMPDATLATLKIQPSEPRDSAVYFCASLDGRVGGYTFGSGTRLTVV.